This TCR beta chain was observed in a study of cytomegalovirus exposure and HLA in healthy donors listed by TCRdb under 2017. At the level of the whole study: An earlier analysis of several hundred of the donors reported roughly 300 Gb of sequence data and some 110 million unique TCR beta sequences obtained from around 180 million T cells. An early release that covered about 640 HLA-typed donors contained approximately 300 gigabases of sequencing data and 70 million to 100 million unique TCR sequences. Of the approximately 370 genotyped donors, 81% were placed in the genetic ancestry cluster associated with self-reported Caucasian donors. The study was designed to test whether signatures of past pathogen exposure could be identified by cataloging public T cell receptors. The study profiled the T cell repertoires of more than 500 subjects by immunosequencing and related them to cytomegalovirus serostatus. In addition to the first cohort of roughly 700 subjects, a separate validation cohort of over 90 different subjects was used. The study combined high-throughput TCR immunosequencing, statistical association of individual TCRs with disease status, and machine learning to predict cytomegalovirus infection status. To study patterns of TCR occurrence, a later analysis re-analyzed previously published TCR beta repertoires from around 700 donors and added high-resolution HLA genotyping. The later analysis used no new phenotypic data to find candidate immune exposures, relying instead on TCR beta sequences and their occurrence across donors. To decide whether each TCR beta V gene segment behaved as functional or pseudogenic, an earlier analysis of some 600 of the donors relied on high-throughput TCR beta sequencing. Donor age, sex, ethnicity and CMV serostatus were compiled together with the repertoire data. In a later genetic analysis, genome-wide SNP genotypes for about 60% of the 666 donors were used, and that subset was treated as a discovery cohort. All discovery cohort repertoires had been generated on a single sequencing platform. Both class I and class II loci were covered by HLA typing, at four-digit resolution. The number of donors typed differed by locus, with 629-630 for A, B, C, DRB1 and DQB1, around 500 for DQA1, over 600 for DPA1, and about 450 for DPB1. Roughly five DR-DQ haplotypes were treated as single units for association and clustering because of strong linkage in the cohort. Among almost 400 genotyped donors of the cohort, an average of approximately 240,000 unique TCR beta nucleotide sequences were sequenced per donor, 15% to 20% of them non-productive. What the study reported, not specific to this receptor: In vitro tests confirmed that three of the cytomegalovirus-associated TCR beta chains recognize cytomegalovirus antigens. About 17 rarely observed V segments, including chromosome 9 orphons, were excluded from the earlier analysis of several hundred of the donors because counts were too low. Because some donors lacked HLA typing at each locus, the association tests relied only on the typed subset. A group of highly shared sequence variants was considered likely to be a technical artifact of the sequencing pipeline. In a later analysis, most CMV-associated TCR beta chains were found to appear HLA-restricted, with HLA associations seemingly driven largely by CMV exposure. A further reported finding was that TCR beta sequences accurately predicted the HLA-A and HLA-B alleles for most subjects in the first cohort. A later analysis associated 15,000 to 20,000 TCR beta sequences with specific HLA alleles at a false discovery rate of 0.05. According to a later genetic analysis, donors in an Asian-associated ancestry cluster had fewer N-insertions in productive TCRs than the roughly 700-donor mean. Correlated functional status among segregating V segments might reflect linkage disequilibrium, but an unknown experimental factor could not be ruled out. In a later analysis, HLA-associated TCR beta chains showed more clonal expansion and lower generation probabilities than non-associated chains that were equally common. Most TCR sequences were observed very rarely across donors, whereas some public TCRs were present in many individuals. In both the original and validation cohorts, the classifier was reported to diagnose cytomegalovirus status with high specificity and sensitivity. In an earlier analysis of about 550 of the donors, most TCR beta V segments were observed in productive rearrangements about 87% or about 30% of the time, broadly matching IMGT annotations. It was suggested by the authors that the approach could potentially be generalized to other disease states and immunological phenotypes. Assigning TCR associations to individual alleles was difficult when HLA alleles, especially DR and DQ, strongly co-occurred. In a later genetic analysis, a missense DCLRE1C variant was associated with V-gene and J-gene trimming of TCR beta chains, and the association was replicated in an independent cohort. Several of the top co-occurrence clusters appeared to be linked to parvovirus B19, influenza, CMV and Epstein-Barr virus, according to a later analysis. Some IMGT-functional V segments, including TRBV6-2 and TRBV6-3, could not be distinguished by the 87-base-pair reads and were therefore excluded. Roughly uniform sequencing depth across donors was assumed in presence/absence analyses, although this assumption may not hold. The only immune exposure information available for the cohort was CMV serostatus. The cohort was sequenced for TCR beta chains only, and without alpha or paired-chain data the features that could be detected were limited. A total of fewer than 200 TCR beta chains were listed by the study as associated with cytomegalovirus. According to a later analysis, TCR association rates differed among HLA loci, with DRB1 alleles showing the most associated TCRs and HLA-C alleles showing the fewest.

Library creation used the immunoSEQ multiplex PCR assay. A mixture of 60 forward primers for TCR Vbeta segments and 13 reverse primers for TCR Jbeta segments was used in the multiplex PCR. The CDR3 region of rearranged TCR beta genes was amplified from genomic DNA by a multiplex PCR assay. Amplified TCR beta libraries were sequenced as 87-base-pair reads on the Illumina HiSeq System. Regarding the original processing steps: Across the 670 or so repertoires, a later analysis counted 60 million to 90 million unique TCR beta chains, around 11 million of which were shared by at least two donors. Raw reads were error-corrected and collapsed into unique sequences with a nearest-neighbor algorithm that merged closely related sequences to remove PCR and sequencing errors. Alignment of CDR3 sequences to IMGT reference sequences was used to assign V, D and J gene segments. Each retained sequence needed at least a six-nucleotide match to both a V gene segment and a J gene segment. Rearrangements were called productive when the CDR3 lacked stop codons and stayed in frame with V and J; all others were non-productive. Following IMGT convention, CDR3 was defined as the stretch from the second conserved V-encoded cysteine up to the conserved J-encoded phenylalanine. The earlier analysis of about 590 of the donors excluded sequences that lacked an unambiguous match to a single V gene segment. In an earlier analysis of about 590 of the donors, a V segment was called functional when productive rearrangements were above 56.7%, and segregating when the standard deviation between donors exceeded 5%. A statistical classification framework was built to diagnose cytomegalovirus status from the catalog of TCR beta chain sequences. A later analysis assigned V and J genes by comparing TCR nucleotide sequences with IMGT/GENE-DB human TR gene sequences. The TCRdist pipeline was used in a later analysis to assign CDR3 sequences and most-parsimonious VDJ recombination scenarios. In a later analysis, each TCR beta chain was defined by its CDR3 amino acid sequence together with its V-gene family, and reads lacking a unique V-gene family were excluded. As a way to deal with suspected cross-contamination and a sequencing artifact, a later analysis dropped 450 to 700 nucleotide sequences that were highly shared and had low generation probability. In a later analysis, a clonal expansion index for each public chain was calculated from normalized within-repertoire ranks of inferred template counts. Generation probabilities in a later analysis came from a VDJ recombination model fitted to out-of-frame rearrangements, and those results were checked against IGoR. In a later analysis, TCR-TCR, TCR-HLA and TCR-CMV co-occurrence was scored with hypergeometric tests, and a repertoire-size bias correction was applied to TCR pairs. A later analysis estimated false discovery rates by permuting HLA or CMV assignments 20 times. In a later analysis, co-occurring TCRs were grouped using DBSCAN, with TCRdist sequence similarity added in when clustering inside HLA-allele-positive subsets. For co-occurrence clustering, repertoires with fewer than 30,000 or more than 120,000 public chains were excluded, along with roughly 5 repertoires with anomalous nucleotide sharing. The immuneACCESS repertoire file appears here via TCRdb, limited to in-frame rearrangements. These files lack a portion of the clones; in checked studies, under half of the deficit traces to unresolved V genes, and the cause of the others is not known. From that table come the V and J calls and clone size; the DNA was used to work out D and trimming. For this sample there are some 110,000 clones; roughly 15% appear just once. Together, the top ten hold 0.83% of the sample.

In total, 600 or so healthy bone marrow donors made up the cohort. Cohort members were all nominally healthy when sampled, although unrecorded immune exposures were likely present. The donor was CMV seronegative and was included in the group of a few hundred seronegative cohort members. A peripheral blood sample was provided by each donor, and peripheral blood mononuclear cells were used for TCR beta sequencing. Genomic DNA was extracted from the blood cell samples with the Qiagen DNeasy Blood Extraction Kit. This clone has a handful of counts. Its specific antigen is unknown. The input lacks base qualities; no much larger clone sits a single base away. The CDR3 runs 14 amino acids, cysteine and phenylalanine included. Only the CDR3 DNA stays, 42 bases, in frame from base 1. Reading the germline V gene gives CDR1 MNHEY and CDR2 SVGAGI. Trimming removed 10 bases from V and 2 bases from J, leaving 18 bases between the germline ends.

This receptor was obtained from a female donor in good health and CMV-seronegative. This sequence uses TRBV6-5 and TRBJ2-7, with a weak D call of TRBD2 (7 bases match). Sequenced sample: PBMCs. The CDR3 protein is CATARRGGAYEQYF. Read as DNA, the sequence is TGTGCCACCGCCAGGAGAGGGGGGGCCTACGAGCAGTACTTC.